This TCR beta chain was sequenced in a study of blood T cells in healthy people across ages. Trimming took off 6 bases at V and 8 bases at J, with 12 bases between the two ends. Germline V gene sequence: CDR1 DFQATT, CDR2 SNEGSKA (reference sequence). The CDR3 consists of 11 residues. PCR was performed a second time for about 7 to 11 cycles using a sample-barcoded 5' primer and a J-beta primer mix. TCRdb reprocessed the 5' RACE reads with MiXCR, giving one entry per CDR3 protein. The table has fewer than 2 million distinct CDR3 sequences, 39% seen once. The V gene is TRBV20-1, the J gene TRBJ2-3, with D hard to call. Sequencing used blood. The TCR was taken from a human donor in good health. Written as DNA, the CDR3 is TGCAGTGCGACCCTATCAGTTACGCAGTATTTT. Translating it yields CSATLSVTQYF.